This T cell receptor beta chain was captured by sequencing in a study of shared clonotypes between healthy human individuals. Trimming took 5 bases from V and 4 from J, leaving 17 bases between them. Germline V gene data show CDR1 as SNHLY and CDR2 as FYNNEI. CDR3 length: 15 amino acids. TCRdb keeps only in-frame clones here, not all; method: immunoSEQ multiplex PCR. The sample contains about 520,000 clones, about 96% of which appear only once. Note on this clone: Its antigen is as yet unknown.

General study findings and limits: Larger estimated richness was generally recorded for naive subsets relative to memory subsets. What limited the represented genetic and exposure-history diversity was the small number of donors.

Only Caucasian adults living in Nashville, Tennessee made up the donor group. Splitting of CD4+ cells produced CD45RA+ naive and CD45RA-negative memory subsets. The sequence was obtained from a woman in her 30s in good health. The chain couples TRBV2 to TRBJ1-1; tentatively, D is TRBD1 (6 bases). Sequenced sample: naive CD4+ T cells sorted from blood. Subset specified: CD45RA+ positively selected. DNA for the CDR3: TGTGCCAGCAGTCCAGTGTTGGTGGGGGCCACTGAAGCTTTCTTT. The encoded protein is CASSPVLVGATEAFF.